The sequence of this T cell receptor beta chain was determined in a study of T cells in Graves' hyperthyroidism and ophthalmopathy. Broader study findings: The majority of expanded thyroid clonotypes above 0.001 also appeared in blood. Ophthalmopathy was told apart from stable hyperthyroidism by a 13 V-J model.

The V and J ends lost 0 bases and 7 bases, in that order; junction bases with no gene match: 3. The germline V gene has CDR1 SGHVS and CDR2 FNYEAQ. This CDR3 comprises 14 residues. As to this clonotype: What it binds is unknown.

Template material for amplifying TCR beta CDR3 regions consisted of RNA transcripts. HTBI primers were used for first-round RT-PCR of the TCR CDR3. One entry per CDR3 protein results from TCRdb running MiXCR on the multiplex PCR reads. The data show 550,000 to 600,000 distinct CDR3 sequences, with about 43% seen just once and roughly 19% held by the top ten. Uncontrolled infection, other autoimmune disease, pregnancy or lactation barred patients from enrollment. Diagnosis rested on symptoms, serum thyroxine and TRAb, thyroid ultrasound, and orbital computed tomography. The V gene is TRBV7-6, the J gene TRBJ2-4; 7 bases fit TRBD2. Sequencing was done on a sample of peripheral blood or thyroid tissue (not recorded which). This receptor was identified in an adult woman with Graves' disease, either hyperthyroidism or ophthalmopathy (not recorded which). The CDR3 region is CASSLAVGGNIQYF. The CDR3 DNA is TGTGCCAGCAGCTTAGCGGTGGGAGGGAACATTCAGTACTTC.